In this sample, the clone carrying this T cell receptor (beta chain) turned up many times. What it binds is unknown. This sample is part of a study of T cells in Graves' hyperthyroidism and ophthalmopathy. The trim removed 4 bases at V and 4 bases at J, leaving 3 bases unmatched. The CDR3 runs to 13 residues. Per the germline V gene, CDR1 is ENHRY and CDR2 is SYGVKD. The source material, RNA transcripts, was used to amplify TCR beta CDR3 regions. Carried out on the TCR CDR3, a first-round RT-PCR used the HTBI primer set. TCRdb reprocessed the multiplex PCR reads with MiXCR, giving one entry per CDR3 protein. The sample lists 600,000 to 700,000 distinct CDR3 sequences; 14% to 15% were seen once. Study results and caveats: Progression to ophthalmopathy was predicted a median of 6.5 months early. Most thyroid clonotypes expanded above 0.001 appeared in blood too.

The diagnostic basis comprised clinical symptoms, serum thyroxine and TRAb, thyroid ultrasound and orbital computed tomography. Sequencing was done on a sample of blood. The chain carries TRBV10-3 and TRBJ1-1; 7 bases match TRBD1. This sequence originates from a woman in her 40s with Graves' ophthalmopathy. The CDR3: CAISGPGGTEAFF. The CDR3 region has the DNA TGTGCCATCAGTGGGCCAGGGGGCACTGAAGCTTTCTTT.